This note documents a single T cell receptor beta chain sequence. Its specificity is unknown. Other DNA sequences within the sample encode an identical CDR3. V lost 3 bases to trimming and J lost 4 bases, with 12 bases between them. The CDR3 extends over 14 amino acids. Germline V lookup: CDR1 SNHLY, CDR2 FYNNEI. Generated by immunoSEQ multiplex PCR, the TCRdb table keeps only in-frame clones and is missing some. The profile shows around 450,000 clones, roughly 89% of them singletons. The entry originates in a study of Ad26.COV2.S vaccination and SARS-CoV-2 variants. Study-level results: From the TCR breadth and depth analyses, total T cell responses may have been underestimated.

The sample's treatment: around 19 received Ad26.COV2.S at low or high dose, single or two shots; roughly five received placebo; per-sample allocation not given. All samples were drawn on day 63, counting from the first vaccine or placebo injection. The specimen was peripheral blood, collected in a trial of Ad26.COV2.S vaccine versus placebo. The clonotype was recovered from a person between 18 and 60 years old who received the Ad26.COV2.S COVID-19 vaccine or a placebo. The V and J genes are TRBV2 and TRBJ1-2, with D perhaps TRBD1 (5 bases). Here the CDR3 reads CASSEATGIYGYTF. In nucleotides, the CDR3 is TGTGCCAGCAGTGAGGCCACAGGCATCTATGGCTACACCTTC.